A selection of T cell receptor beta chains follows, all from one sample in a study of blood T cell repertoires in COVID-19. Clones were read by immunoSEQ multiplex PCR, and TCRdb kept only the in-frame ones, dropping some. The data show 200,000 to 250,000 clones, over 70% seen once. Sequenced material: peripheral blood. The receptors come from a man aged 45-65 years with active or convalescent COVID-19. Both conserved end residues are part of each CDR3. The order of the fields is J gene, CDR3 length, clone size, V gene, D gene, CDR3 protein, CDR3 DNA. A D gene is named only where the DNA matches it firmly. Clone sizes are given selectively: once, few, many, or a class where the clone is expanded.

TRBJ2-3 15 NA TRBV7-9 NA CASSLAAPLGDTQYF TGTGCCAGCAGTTTGGCGGCGCCCCTTGGGGATACGCAGTATTTT
TRBJ2-5 13 NA TRBV30 NA CAWSRGLTETQYF TGTGCCTGGAGCCGAGGCCTTACAGAGACCCAGTACTTC
TRBJ2-4 15 NA TRBV9 NA CASSATSLGKNIQYF TGTGCCAGCAGCGCGACTAGTTTGGGGAAAAACATTCAGTACTTC
TRBJ2-5 15 NA TRBV18 TRBD1 CASSPLTGTQETQYF TGTGCCAGCTCACCACTGACAGGGACACAAGAGACCCAGTACTTC
TRBJ2-7 15 NA TRBV30 TRBD2 CAWSGRASGAYEQYF TGTGCCTGGAGTGGTCGGGCTAGCGGCGCCTACGAGCAGTACTTC
TRBJ1-4 14 NA TRBV19 NA CASQTESTNEKLFF TGTGCCAGTCAGACAGAATCAACTAATGAAAAACTGTTTTTT
TRBJ2-4 15 NA TRBV7-8 TRBD2 CASSQRDLPKNIQYF TGTGCCAGCAGCCAGCGGGACTTACCAAAAAACATTCAGTACTTC
TRBJ2-7 11 NA TRBV28 NA CASWTWGEQYF TGTGCCAGCTGGACTTGGGGAGAGCAGTACTTC
TRBJ1-2 11 NA TRBV12-3/TRBV12-4 NA CASTRGYGYTF TGTGCCAGCACCCGGGGCTATGGCTACACCTTC
TRBJ1-4 15 NA TRBV4-3 NA CASSQDRGFNEKLFF TGCGCCAGCAGCCAAGATCGGGGTTTTAATGAAAAACTGTTTTTT
TRBJ2-2 18 NA TRBV15 TRBD2 CATSRDFGTRVNTGELFF TGTGCCACCAGCAGAGATTTTGGGACTAGGGTAAACACCGGGGAGCTGTTTTTT
TRBJ2-5 16 NA TRBV7-9 TRBD1 CASSGHRTGYGETQYF TGTGCCAGCAGCGGACACAGGACAGGGTACGGAGAGACCCAGTACTTC
TRBJ2-1 11 NA TRBV20-1 NA CSASGGSQQFF TGCAGTGCTAGTGGCGGGTCCCAGCAGTTCTTC
TRBJ2-2 15 NA TRBV9 NA CASSATNRVTGELFF TGTGCCAGCAGCGCGACTAACAGGGTCACCGGGGAGCTGTTTTTT
TRBJ1-6 15 once TRBV2 NA CASSEVEPAGSPLHF TGTGCCAGCAGTGAAGTTGAGCCAGCGGGATCACCCCTCCACTTT
TRBJ1-3 15 NA TRBV19 NA CASSMSRRAGNTIYF TGTGCCAGTAGTATGTCCCGCAGGGCTGGAAACACCATATATTTT
TRBJ2-5 13 NA TRBV10-1 NA CASSEPGSGTQYF TGCGCCAGCAGTGAGCCCGGGTCGGGGACCCAGTACTTC
TRBJ1-1 17 NA TRBV7-9 TRBD1 CASSLGRGGAGLTEAFF TGTGCCAGCAGCTTAGGGAGAGGGGGCGCGGGGCTCACTGAAGCTTTCTTT
TRBJ1-1 14 NA TRBV6-1 NA CASSEGQSDTEAFF TGTGCCAGCAGTGAAGGACAGTCGGACACTGAAGCTTTCTTT
TRBJ2-1 17 NA TRBV23-1 TRBD2 CASSRGSGSGNHNEQFF TGCGCCAGCAGTCGGGGGTCTGGTAGCGGGAACCACAATGAGCAGTTCTTC
TRBJ2-7 15 NA TRBV27 TRBD1 CASNTKLQGSYEQYF TGTGCCAGCAACACTAAGTTACAGGGGTCCTACGAGCAGTACTTC
TRBJ2-7 14 NA TRBV30 TRBD2 CAWMGTRSSYEQYF TGTGCCTGGATGGGGACTAGGAGCTCCTACGAGCAGTACTTC
TRBJ2-3 15 NA TRBV7-9 TRBD2 CASSPGGGGEDTQYF TGTGCCAGCAGCCCCGGCGGGGGAGGGGAAGATACGCAGTATTTT
TRBJ1-2 13 few TRBV5-4 TRBD1 CASSSGQTYGYTF TGTGCCAGCAGCTCGGGACAGACGTATGGCTACACCTTC
TRBJ2-5 15 NA TRBV9 TRBD2 CASSVASGGDETQYF TGTGCCAGCAGCGTAGCTAGCGGGGGGGACGAGACCCAGTACTTC
TRBJ2-2 21 NA TRBV6-7 TRBD2 CASSYPTTSGGALLDTGELFF TGTGCCAGCAGTTACCCCACTACTAGCGGGGGGGCCTTATTGGACACCGGGGAGCTGTTTTTT
TRBJ1-2 12 NA TRBV28 NA CASSKTEKGYTF TGTGCCAGCAGTAAGACTGAAAAGGGCTACACCTTC
TRBJ2-1 17 NA TRBV11-3 NA CASSLEGDSRLYNEQFF TGTGCCAGCAGCTTAGAAGGGGATAGTAGGCTGTACAATGAGCAGTTCTTC
TRBJ1-2 16 NA TRBV19 TRBD1 CASSIGPTGGNYGYTF TGTGCCAGTAGTATAGGTCCGACAGGGGGCAACTATGGCTACACCTTC
TRBJ2-2 14 NA TRBV3-1/TRBV3-2 TRBD1 CASKRKGATGELFF TGTGCCAGCAAAAGAAAGGGGGCCACCGGGGAGCTGTTTTTT
TRBJ2-7 17 NA TRBV3-1/TRBV3-2 TRBD2 CASSQGGGLAELYEQYF TGTGCCAGCAGCCAAGGAGGCGGGCTAGCGGAGCTCTACGAGCAGTACTTC
TRBJ2-4 16 NA TRBV27 TRBD1 CASSFGQGVDKNIQYF TGTGCCAGCAGTTTCGGACAGGGTGTCGACAAAAACATTCAGTACTTC
TRBJ2-1 12 few TRBV5-6 NA CASRETYNEQFF TGTGCCAGCCGGGAAACATACAATGAGCAGTTCTTC
TRBJ1-3 14 few TRBV30 TRBD1 CAWEQGAPGNTIYF TGTGCCTGGGAACAGGGGGCCCCTGGAAACACCATATATTTT
TRBJ2-4 18 NA TRBV19 NA CASSSGPRRGWDKNIQYF TGTGCCAGTAGTTCAGGTCCAAGGAGGGGCTGGGACAAAAACATTCAGTACTTC
TRBJ2-2 17 NA TRBV11-2 NA CASTEYPTAANTGELFF TGTGCCAGCACCGAATACCCGACGGCGGCGAACACCGGGGAGCTGTTTTTT
TRBJ2-5 13 NA TRBV5-1 NA CASSLVPRETQYF TGCGCCAGCAGCTTGGTACCGCGGGAGACCCAGTACTTC
TRBJ1-1 16 NA TRBV24-1 NA CATSDSADNSGTEAFF TGTGCCACCAGTGATTCCGCGGACAATTCGGGCACTGAAGCTTTCTTT
TRBJ2-1 15 NA TRBV2 TRBD1 CANSDGTGGRNEQFF TGTGCCAACAGCGATGGGACAGGGGGTCGTAATGAGCAGTTCTTC
TRBJ1-1 17 NA TRBV5-6 NA CASSHNPPDRWNTEAFF TGTGCCAGCAGCCATAATCCCCCCGACAGGTGGAACACTGAAGCTTTCTTT